This T cell receptor beta chain was recorded in a study of identical twins. Study results and caveats: Excess sharing by twins proved weaker in beta out-of-frame sequences. Diverse VJ usage suggested most zero-insertion clonotypes were not invariant T cells.

This CDR3 region has 13 residues. Trimming shortened V by 3 bases and J by 3 bases, and 9 bases separated the two germline ends. Ten or more counts support this clonotype. What it binds is unknown. Healthy Caucasians provided all donations. Template switching, a step in the protocol, added a universal primer site, and cDNA carried unique molecular identifiers. One entry per CDR3 protein results from TCRdb running MiXCR on the 5' RACE reads. The sample lists 200,000 to 300,000 distinct CDR3 sequences, 5.5% to 7% occurring once. This sample also belongs to another study, concerning yellow fever vaccine responses in identical twins.

Sequenced sample: memory (CD45RO+) T cells sorted from blood. The source is a woman in her late teens or twenties in good health. The rearrangement joins TRBV12-3 or TRBV12-4 to TRBJ2-7, with D uncertain. The CDR3 coding sequence is TGTGCCAGCAGTTTGGATGGGGTCTACGAGCAGTACGTC. This sequence encodes CASSLDGVYEQYV.